This T cell receptor (beta chain) was documented in a study of OX40 agonist ivuxolimab in advanced cancers. Repertoires were generated with immunoSEQ multiplex PCR, while TCRdb's copy carries only in-frame clones and drops some. The sample shows approximately 160,000 clones, roughly 94% of them seen only once. Losses at the gene ends were 6 bases for V and 1 base for J; bases not matched to a gene: 6. The CDR3 has 15 amino acids. Germline loops: CDR1 SQVTM, CDR2 ANQGSEA. The sample here was CD4+ or CD8+ T cells sorted from blood, taken in a trial of the OX40 agonist ivuxolimab. The V call is TRBV29-1, the J call TRBJ1-2, with 12 bases matching TRBD1. This TCR was sampled from an adult with an advanced solid tumor such as melanoma, head and neck, liver or kidney cancer. The DNA of the CDR3 is TGCAGCGTAGCCGGGACAGGGGGCAGTAACTATGGCTACACCTTC. Amino acid sequence: CSVAGTGGSNYGYTF.